This TCR beta chain derives from a study of cytomegalovirus exposure and HLA in healthy donors. Study-level points and caveats: The classifier reportedly diagnosed cytomegalovirus status with high sensitivity and specificity. About 87% or about 30% of the time was how often most TCR beta V segments were productive, according to an earlier analysis.

The germline CDR1 and CDR2 sequences are LNHDA and SQIVND (reference sequence). This CDR3 has 16 residues. PCR amplification relied on 60 Vbeta primers (plus 13 Jbeta primers). Some clones are missing from TCRdb's copy, which holds only in-frame ones; the method was immunoSEQ multiplex PCR. Of about 170,000 clones listed, 79% are singletons. On this clone: Its antigen is undetermined. One end of the junction does not line up with germline, which may come from a read error.

The chain recombines TRBV19 with TRBJ2-5; 12 nucleotides match TRBD2. The sequenced sample was PBMCs. This TCR came from a woman aged 50 to 60 in good health and CMV-seronegative. For the CDR3, the DNA is TGTGCCAGCCGGGGACTAGCGGGCAAAACGGGAGAGGCCCAGTACTTC. It encodes CASRGLAGKTGEAQYF. Combining the CDR3 with reference TRBV19 and TRBJ2-5 gives the whole variable domain DGGITQSPKYLFRKEGQNVTLSCEQNLNHDAMYWYRQDPGQGLRLIYYSQIVNDFQKGDIAEGYSVSREKKESFPLTVTSAQKNPTAFYLCASRGLAGKTGEAQYFGPGTRLLVL.